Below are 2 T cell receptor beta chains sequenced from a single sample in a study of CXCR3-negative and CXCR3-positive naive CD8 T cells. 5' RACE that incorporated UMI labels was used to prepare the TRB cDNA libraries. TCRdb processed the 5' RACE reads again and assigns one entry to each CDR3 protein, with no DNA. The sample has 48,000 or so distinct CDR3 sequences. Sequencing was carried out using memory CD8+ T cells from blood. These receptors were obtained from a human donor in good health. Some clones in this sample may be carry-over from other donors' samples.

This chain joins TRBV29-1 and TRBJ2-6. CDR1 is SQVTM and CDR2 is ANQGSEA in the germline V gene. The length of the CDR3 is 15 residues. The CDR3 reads CSVEGPVSGANVLTF.

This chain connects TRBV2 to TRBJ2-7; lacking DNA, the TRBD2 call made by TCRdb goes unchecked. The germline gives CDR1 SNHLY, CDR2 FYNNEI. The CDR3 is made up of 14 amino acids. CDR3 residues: CASSEGAGGYEQYF.